A single sample gave rise to the 32 T cell receptor beta chains below, sequenced in a study of blood T cell repertoires in COVID-19. Measured with immunoSEQ multiplex PCR; TCRdb has only the in-frame clones, and not every one. Of about 240,000 clones listed, roughly nine tenths are singletons. Sequencing input: peripheral blood. Receptors were obtained from a man in his sixties who had recovered from COVID-19.

The chain recombines TRBV4-2 with TRBJ1-2; possibly TRBD1 for D (6 bases). CDR1 is LGHNA and CDR2 is YNFKEQ in the germline V gene. V lost 4 bases to trimming and J lost 7 bases, with 31 bases between them. CDR3 length: 19 amino acids. The CDR3 region has the DNA TGTGCCAGCAGCCGACGGGACGCAGGTCGAGGGGGTGGTTCTTCTGGCTACACCTTC. Protein product: CASSRRDAGRGGGSSGYTF.

The rearrangement joins TRBV6-5 to TRBJ2-2; a weak D match, TRBD1 (5 bases). Germline assignment: CDR1 MNHEY and CDR2 SVGAGI. The ends were cut back, 6 bases at V and 8 bases at J, with 16 bases in the middle. The CDR3 is 14 residues long. The CDR3 DNA is TGTGCCAGCAGGGAGACAGTGAAGGTTGGGGAGCTGTTTTTT. It codes for CASRETVKVGELFF.

This chain links TRBV5-1 with TRBJ2-1, with 11 bases that match TRBD2. V was pared by 0 bases and J by 6 bases, with 8 bases of the junction left unmatched. The V gene's germline CDR1 is SGHRS and CDR2 YFSETQ. The CDR3 is made up of 17 amino acids. CDR3 amino acids: CASSLALSGRDVNEQFF. The CDR3, as DNA: TGCGCCAGCAGCTTGGCTCTTAGCGGGAGGGACGTCAATGAGCAGTTCTTC.

This clone occurred many times. This CDR3 is also generated by other DNA sequences in the sample. This chain connects TRBV11-2 to TRBJ1-1; D gene ambiguous. The CDR3 sequence is 15 residues long. Per germline, CDR1 SGHAT and CDR2 FQNNGV. The V end lost 1 base, the J end lost 2 bases, and 11 bases lay between the germline ends. CDR3 region: CASSLVPGENTEAFF. The CDR3 DNA is TGTGCCAGCAGCTTAGTTCCTGGAGAAAACACTGAAGCTTTCTTT. Filled out from reference TRBV11-2 and TRBJ1-1, the complete variable domain reads EAGVAQSPRYKIIEKRQSVAFWCNPISGHATLYWYQQILGQGPKLLIQFQNNGVVDDSQLPKDRFSAERLKGVDSTLKIQPAKLEDSAVYLCASSLVPGENTEAFFGQGTRLTVV.

The gene calls are TRBV30 and TRBJ1-5; TRBD1 agrees at 10 bases. Trimming cost V 0 bases and J 6 bases; bases outside gene matches: 5. The CDR3 runs 15 residues. Germline lookup yields CDR1 GTSNPN and CDR2 SVGIG (reference sequence). As DNA, the CDR3 is TGTGCCTGGAGTGTAGGGACAGGGGATGTTCAGCCCCAGCATTTT. It specifies CAWSVGTGDVQPQHF.

J is TRBJ2-7 and V is TRBV5-1; maybe TRBD2 (5 bases). CDR1 is SGHRS, CDR2 YFSETQ, per germline. The CDR3 is 16 amino acids. Trimming shortened V by 7 bases and J by 0 bases, and 20 bases separated the two germline ends. The CDR3 region is CASLAPAAGNSYEQYV. As DNA, the CDR3 is TGCGCCAGCCTGGCCCCCGCCGCGGGCAACTCCTACGAGCAGTACGTC.

The gene calls are TRBV11-2 and TRBJ2-2; TRBD1 agrees at 7 bases. The CDR3 consists of 14 residues. The germline CDR1 and CDR2 sequences are SGHAT and FQNNGV. V trimming: 8 bases; J trimming: 0 bases; junction bases outside the gene matches: 3. Written as DNA, the CDR3 is TGTGCCAGCCTGGGACAGACGAACACCGGGGAGCTGTTTTTT. The encoded protein is CASLGQTNTGELFF. Complete variable domain (other parts from reference TRBV11-2 and TRBJ2-2): EAGVAQSPRYKIIEKRQSVAFWCNPISGHATLYWYQQILGQGPKLLIQFQNNGVVDDSQLPKDRFSAERLKGVDSTLKIQPAKLEDSAVYLCASLGQTNTGELFFGEGSRLTVL.

The chain combines TRBV11-2 with TRBJ1-4; D call uncertain. The CDR3 extends over 15 amino acids. Trimming stripped 3 bases from V and 5 bases from J, with 13 bases between. In germline, CDR1 is SGHAT, CDR2 FQNNGV. The CDR3 bases are TGTGCCAGCAGCTTTGGGCGGGGTTTAAATGAAAAACTGTTTTTT. Its protein product is CASSFGRGLNEKLFF.

This clone was counted only a few times. The chain links TRBV5-1 to TRBJ2-2; 7 bases line up with TRBD2. The V gene's germline CDR1 is SGHRS and CDR2 YFSETQ. CDR3 length equals 14 residues. V gave up 7 bases and J gave up 2 bases; unmatched junction bases: 5. The CDR3 sequence: CASAGGGNTGELFF. The DNA for the CDR3 is TGCGCCAGCGCTGGCGGGGGAAACACCGGGGAGCTGTTTTTT.

The J gene is TRBJ1-6, the V gene TRBV30; TRBD1 matches 7 bases. After removal of 4 bases from V and 7 bases from J, the junction contained 7 bases not matched to a gene. CDR3 length: 14 residues. Germline CDR1 reads GTSNPN; CDR2 reads SVGIG (reference sequence). In DNA, the CDR3 is TGTGCCTGGAACCACCGGGACAGAAATTCACCCCTCCACTTT. It encodes CAWNHRDRNSPLHF.

The chain links TRBV9 to TRBJ2-1; D call uncertain. The length of the CDR3 is 15 residues. Looked up from germline, CDR1 is SGDLS and CDR2 is YYNGEE. V was cut by 0 bases and J by 6 bases, with 13 bases left in between. The CDR3 region has the DNA TGTGCCAGCAGCGTAGAAGGCAGGCAATTCAATGAGCAGTTCTTC. It encodes CASSVEGRQFNEQFF.

The chain joins TRBV10-2 to TRBJ1-3, with D hard to call. This CDR3 region has 13 residues. V lost 6 bases, J lost 7 bases, and 13 bases lay in between. Germline-derived CDR1 and CDR2 are WSHSY and SAAADI. CDR3 sequence (DNA): TGCGCCAGCAGGGAGGACCAGAGGAACACCATATATTTT. Translating it yields CASREDQRNTIYF.

This chain uses TRBV30 with TRBJ2-7; D is unresolved. The length of the CDR3 is 11 residues. Germline CDR1 reads GTSNPN; CDR2 reads SVGIG (reference sequence). V was cut by 1 base and J by 4 bases, with 5 bases left in between. The DNA for the CDR3 is TGTGCCTGGAGTGGTGAGTACGAGCAGTACTTC. Protein: CAWSGEYEQYF.

This clone was detected only once. The chain combines TRBV24-1 with TRBJ1-2; tentatively, D is TRBD1 (6 bases). CDR3 size: 16 residues. CDR1 KGHDR and CDR2 SFDVKD come from the germline V gene. V lost 0 bases and J lost 0, with 10 bases in between. The CDR3 here is CATSDLAAGANYGYTF. In DNA, the CDR3 is TGTGCCACCAGTGATTTGGCGGCAGGGGCTAACTATGGCTACACCTTC.

CDR3 protein: CASSKVGGAANYGYTF. CDR3 in DNA: TGTGCCAGCAGCAAAGTCGGGGGGGCGGCTAACTATGGCTACACCTTC. The chain links TRBV21-1 to TRBJ1-2. TRBV21-1 is an annotated pseudogene. The CDR3 is made up of 16 amino acids.

This chain joins TRBV5-1 and TRBJ1-3; D gene uncertain. CDR3 length: 15 residues. The V and J ends lost 3 bases and 0 bases respectively, with 10 bases between them. Per the germline V gene, CDR1 is SGHRS and CDR2 is YFSETQ. The DNA of the CDR3 is TGCGCCAGCAGCTCGGACGGGAGCTCTGGAAACACCATATATTTT. The encoded protein is CASSSDGSSGNTIYF.

The chain recombines TRBV7-9 with TRBJ1-2; unclear D gene. The CDR3 covers 15 residues. Germline lookup yields CDR1 SEHNR and CDR2 FQNEAQ (reference sequence). The V and J ends lost 5 bases and 2 bases respectively, with 15 bases between them. CDR3 nucleotides: TGTGCCAGCAGCCCTGCTGGAGGGTGGAACTATGGCTACACCTTC. Translating gives CASSPAGGWNYGYTF.

A single count supports this clone. The rearrangement joins TRBV24-1 to TRBJ2-3; D possibly corresponds to TRBD1 (6 bases). The CDR3 is 17 residues long. Germline V lookup: CDR1 KGHDR, CDR2 SFDVKD. Trimming left V 1 base short and J 0 bases short, with 13 bases between. CDR3 in amino acids: CATSDLLGDTSTDTQYF. Here the CDR3 DNA reads TGTGCCACCAGTGATTTATTGGGGGACACTAGCACAGATACGCAGTATTTT.

The CDR3 sequence: CASSIEQLGGNTIYF. The CDR3 DNA reads TGTGCCAGTAGTATTGAACAGCTCGGTGGAAACACCATATATTTT. The V and J genes are TRBV19 and TRBJ1-3; D uncertain. This CDR3 has 15 residues. Per the germline V gene, CDR1 is LNHDA and CDR2 is SQIVND (reference sequence). Trimming took off 3 bases at V and 3 bases at J, with 12 bases between the two ends.

The chain has TRBV6-6 and TRBJ1-4; D possibly corresponds to TRBD1 (6 bases). The V gene's germline CDR1 is MNHNY and CDR2 SVGAGI (reference sequence). Trimming removed 5 bases at V and 6 bases at J, with 16 bases between. The CDR3 extends over 15 amino acids. As DNA, the CDR3 is TGTGCCAGCAGTCCTTCGGACAGTCGGGATGAAAAACTGTTTTTT. This translates into CASSPSDSRDEKLFF.

This clone came up once. The J gene is TRBJ2-3, the V gene TRBV16, with D tentatively TRBD1 (6 bases). CDR3 length equals 15 residues. Trimming cost V 4 bases and J 0 bases, with 11 bases left between them. Germline V CDR1 and CDR2: KGHSY, FQNENV. CDR3 nucleotide sequence: TGTGCCAGCAGCCCCGGACAGATTAGCACAGATACGCAGTATTTT. It is translated as CASSPGQISTDTQYF.

The J gene is TRBJ2-7, the V gene TRBV9; 9 bases agree with TRBD2. Germline V gene data show CDR1 as SGDLS and CDR2 as YYNGEE. The CDR3 spans 15 residues. V lost 5 bases to trimming and J lost 4 bases; unmatched junction nucleotides: 10. The CDR3 sequence: CASSMAGGPVYEQYF. In nucleotides, the CDR3 is TGTGCCAGCAGTATGGCGGGGGGGCCTGTTTACGAGCAGTACTTC.

The chain couples TRBV4-2 to TRBJ1-4; 7 nucleotides match TRBD1. V lost 1 base and J lost 5; bases outside the gene matches: 4. Germline V CDR1 and CDR2: LGHNA, YNFKEQ. CDR3 length: 15 residues. CDR3 amino acids: CASSQGGTANEKLFF. DNA of the CDR3: TGTGCCAGCAGCCAAGGGGGGACAGCGAATGAAAAACTGTTTTTT.

The rearrangement joins TRBV27 to TRBJ1-1; D is unresolved. Trimming stripped 3 bases from V and 5 bases from J, with 10 bases between. Germline-derived CDR1 and CDR2 are MNHEY and SMNVEV (reference sequence). This CDR3 is built from 13 residues. DNA for the CDR3: TGTGCCAGCAGTTTTAGCGGGTTAACTGAAGCTTTCTTT. Amino acid sequence: CASSFSGLTEAFF.

CDR3 DNA sequence: TGTGCCACCAGTGATGCGGGTGCGGCAACCCAGTACTTC. Translating gives CATSDAGAATQYF. This chain joins TRBV24-1 and TRBJ2-5; perhaps TRBD2 as D (5 bases). Per germline, CDR1 KGHDR and CDR2 SFDVKD. Trimming shortened V by 3 bases and J by 8 bases, and 12 bases separated the two germline ends. The CDR3 is 13 amino acids.

This clone was observed once. The chain joins TRBV5-1 to TRBJ2-2; 11 positions match TRBD1. This CDR3 contains 16 residues. Trimming removed 5 bases from V and 5 bases from J; junction bases left unmatched: 8. Germline V gene data show CDR1 as SGHRS and CDR2 as YFSETQ. The CDR3 DNA sequence: TGCGCCAGCAGACGAACCGGGACAGGGGGTACCGGGGAGCTGTTTTTT. This translates into CASRRTGTGGTGELFF.

J is TRBJ2-3 and V is TRBV20-1, with a tentative D call TRBD2 (6 bases). V lost 4 bases to trimming and J lost 0 bases, with 14 bases between them. The CDR3 has 15 amino acids. Germline assignment: CDR1 DFQATT and CDR2 SNEGSKA (reference sequence). The CDR3, as DNA: TGCAGTGCTATTGATGGCGGGGCGAGCACAGATACGCAGTATTTT. Its protein is CSAIDGGASTDTQYF.

The chain has TRBV6-1 and TRBJ2-7; TRBD1 matches 12 bases. J was trimmed by 4 bases and V by 2 bases; bases with no gene match: 3. The germline CDR1 and CDR2 sequences are MNHNS and SASEGT. The CDR3 is made up of 15 amino acids. As DNA, the CDR3 is TGTGCCAGCAGTGAACCGGGACAGGGGGCTTACGAGCAGTACGTC. Translating gives CASSEPGQGAYEQYV.

This chain connects TRBV11-2 to TRBJ1-3; D ambiguous. Deletions cut 2 bases from V and 0 bases from J, with 5 bases between. Per germline, CDR1 SGHAT and CDR2 FQNNGV. This CDR3 region has 14 residues. DNA of the CDR3: TGTGCCAGCAGCTTACCGTTCTCTGGAAACACCATATATTTT. It yields the protein CASSLPFSGNTIYF.

The chain uses TRBV5-1 and TRBJ2-3, with D perhaps matching TRBD1 (6 bases). Germline CDR1 is SGHRS and CDR2 is YFSETQ. The CDR3 loop spans 15 amino acids. Trimming took off 3 bases at V and 2 bases at J, with 13 bases between the two ends. CDR3 DNA: TGCGCCAGCAGCTCGGGACACGCTACCACAGATACGCAGTATTTT. It specifies CASSSGHATTDTQYF.

The chain joins TRBV6-1 to TRBJ1-5; D call uncertain. Between the trimmed V and J ends, which lost 3 bases and 1 base, there was a span of 10 bases. The CDR3 length is 15 residues. The germline CDR1 and CDR2 sequences are MNHNS and SASEGT. CDR3 region: CASSDQTGSNQPQHF. In DNA form, the CDR3 reads TGTGCCAGCAGTGATCAGACGGGGAGCAATCAGCCCCAGCATTTT.

The genes are TRBV3-1 (or the pseudogene TRBV3-2) and TRBJ1-2; no clear D gene. CDR3 size: 14 residues. From germline, CDR1 is LGHDT and CDR2 YNNKEL (reference sequence). Trimming removed 4 bases at V and 4 bases at J, with 13 bases between. DNA for the CDR3: TGTGCCAGCAGCCCGGGAATTACAGTCTATGGCTACACCTTC. Residues: CASSPGITVYGYTF.